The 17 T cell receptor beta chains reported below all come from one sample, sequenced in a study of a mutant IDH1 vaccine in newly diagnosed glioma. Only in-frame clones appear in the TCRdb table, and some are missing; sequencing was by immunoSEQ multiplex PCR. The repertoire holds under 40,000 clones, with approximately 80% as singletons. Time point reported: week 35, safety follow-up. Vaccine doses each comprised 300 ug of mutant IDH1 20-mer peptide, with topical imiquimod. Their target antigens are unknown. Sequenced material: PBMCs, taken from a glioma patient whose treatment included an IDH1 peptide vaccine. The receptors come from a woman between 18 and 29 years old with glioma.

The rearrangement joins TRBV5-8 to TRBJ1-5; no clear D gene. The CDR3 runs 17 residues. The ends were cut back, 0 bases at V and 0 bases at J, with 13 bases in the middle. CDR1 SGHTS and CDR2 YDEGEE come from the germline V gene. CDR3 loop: CASSLGSSSYSNQPQHF. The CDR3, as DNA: TGTGCCAGCAGCTTGGGAAGCAGCTCCTATAGCAATCAGCCCCAGCATTTT.

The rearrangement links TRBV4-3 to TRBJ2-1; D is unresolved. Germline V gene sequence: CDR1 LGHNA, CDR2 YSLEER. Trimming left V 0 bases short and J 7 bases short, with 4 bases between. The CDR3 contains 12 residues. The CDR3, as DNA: TGCGCCAGCAGCCAAGAGGGGAATGAGCAGTTCTTC. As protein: CASSQEGNEQFF.

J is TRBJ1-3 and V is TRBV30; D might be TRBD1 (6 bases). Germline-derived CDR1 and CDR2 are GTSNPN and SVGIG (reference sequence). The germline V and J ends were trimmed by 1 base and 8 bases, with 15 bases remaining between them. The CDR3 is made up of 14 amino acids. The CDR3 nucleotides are TGTGCCTGGAGTGAGGGGGGCGTATGGGACACCATATATTTT. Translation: CAWSEGGVWDTIYF.

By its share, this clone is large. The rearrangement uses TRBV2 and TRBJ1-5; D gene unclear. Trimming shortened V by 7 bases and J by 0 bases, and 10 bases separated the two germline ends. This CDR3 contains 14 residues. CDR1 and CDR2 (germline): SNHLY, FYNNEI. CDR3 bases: TGTGCCAGCAATTCTCAGATTAGCAATCAGCCCCAGCATTTT. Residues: CASNSQISNQPQHF.

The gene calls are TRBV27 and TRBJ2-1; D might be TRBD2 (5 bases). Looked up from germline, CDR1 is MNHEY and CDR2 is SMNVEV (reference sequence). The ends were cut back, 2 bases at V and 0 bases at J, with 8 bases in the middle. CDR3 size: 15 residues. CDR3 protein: CASSLTGSSYNEQFF. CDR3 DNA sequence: TGTGCCAGCAGTTTAACGGGGAGCTCCTACAATGAGCAGTTCTTC.

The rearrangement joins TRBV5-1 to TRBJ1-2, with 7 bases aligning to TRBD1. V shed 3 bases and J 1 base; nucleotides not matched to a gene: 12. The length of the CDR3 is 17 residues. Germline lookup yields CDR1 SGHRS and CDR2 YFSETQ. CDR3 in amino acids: CASSSNPTGVSNYGYTF. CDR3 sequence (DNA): TGCGCCAGCAGCTCGAACCCTACAGGGGTTAGTAACTATGGCTACACCTTC. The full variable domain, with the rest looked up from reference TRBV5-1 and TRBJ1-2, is KAGVTQTPRYLIKTRGQQVTLSCSPISGHRSVSWYQQTPGQGLQFLFEYFSETQRNKGNFPGRFSGRQFSNSRSEMNVSTLELGDSALYLCASSSNPTGVSNYGYTFGSGTRLTVV.

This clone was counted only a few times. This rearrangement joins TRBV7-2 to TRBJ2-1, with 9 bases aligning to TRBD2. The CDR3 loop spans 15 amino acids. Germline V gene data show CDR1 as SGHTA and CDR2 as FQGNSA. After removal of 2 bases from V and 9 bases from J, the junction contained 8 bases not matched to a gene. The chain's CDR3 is CASSLRSSGNSEQFF. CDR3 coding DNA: TGTGCCAGCAGCTTAAGGTCTAGCGGGAATAGTGAGCAGTTCTTC.

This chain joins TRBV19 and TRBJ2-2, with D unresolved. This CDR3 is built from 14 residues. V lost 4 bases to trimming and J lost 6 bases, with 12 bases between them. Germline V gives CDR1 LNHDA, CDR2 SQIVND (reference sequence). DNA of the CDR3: TGTGCCAGTAGTAGAAGTGGAGACGCCGGGGAGCTGTTTTTT. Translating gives CASSRSGDAGELFF.

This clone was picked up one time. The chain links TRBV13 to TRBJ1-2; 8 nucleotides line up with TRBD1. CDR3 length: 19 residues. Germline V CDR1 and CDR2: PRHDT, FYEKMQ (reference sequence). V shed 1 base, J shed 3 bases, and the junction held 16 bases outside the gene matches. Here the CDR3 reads CASSLVNARGPYSHYGYTF. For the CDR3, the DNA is TGTGCCAGCAGCTTAGTGAATGCCAGGGGGCCGTACAGCCACTATGGCTACACCTTC. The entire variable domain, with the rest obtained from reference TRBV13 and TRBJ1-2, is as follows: AAGVIQSPRHLIKEKRETATLKCYPIPRHDTVYWYQQGPGQDPQFLISFYEKMQSDKGSIPDRFSAQQFSDYHSELNMSSLELGDSALYFCASSLVNARGPYSHYGYTFGSGTRLTVV.

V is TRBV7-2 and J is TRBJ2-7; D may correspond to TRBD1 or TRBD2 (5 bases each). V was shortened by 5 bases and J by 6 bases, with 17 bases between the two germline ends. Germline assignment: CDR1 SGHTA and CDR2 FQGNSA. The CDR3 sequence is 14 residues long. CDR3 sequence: CASSPGTPPREQYF. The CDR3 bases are TGTGCCAGCAGCCCCGGGACGCCGCCCCGCGAGCAGTACTTC.

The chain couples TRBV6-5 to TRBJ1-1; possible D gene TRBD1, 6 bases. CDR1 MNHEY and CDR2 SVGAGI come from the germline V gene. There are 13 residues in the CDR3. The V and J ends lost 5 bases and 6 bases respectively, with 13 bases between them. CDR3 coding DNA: TGTGCCAGCAGTCCGTCGACAGGTTCTGAAGCTTTCTTT. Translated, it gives CASSPSTGSEAFF.

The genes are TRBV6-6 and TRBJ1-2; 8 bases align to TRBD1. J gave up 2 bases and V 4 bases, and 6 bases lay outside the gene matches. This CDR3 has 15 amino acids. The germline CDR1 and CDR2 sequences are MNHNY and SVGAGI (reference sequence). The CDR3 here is CASSFGTGINYGYTF. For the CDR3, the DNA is TGTGCCAGCAGTTTCGGGACAGGTATAAACTATGGCTACACCTTC.

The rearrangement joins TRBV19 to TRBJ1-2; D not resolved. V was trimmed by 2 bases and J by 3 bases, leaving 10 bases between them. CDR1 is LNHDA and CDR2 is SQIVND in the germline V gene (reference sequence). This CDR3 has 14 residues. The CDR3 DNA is TGTGCCAGTAGTATAAAAGGGTTGGACTATGGCTACACCTTC. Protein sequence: CASSIKGLDYGYTF.

The CDR3 DNA follows: TGTGCCAGCAACGGGGGGGAATACTTGAATGAGCAGTTCTTC. Translation: CASNGGEYLNEQFF. The genes are TRBV5-4 and TRBJ2-1; 8 positions match TRBD2. The CDR3 runs to 14 residues. J lost 7 bases, V lost 6 bases, and 9 bases had no gene match. The V gene's germline CDR1 is SGHNT and CDR2 YYREEE (reference sequence).

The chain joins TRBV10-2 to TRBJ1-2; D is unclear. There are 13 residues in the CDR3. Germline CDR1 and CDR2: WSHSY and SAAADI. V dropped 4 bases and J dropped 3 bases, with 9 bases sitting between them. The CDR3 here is CASSGGRDYGYTF. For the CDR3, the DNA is TGCGCCAGCAGTGGGGGTAGGGACTATGGCTACACCTTC.

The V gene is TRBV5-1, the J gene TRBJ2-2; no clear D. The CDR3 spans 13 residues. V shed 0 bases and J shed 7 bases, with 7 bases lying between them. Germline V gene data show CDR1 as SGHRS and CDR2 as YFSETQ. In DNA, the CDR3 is TGCGCCAGCAGCTTGGCCGGGCTCGGGGAGCTGTTTTTT. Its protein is CASSLAGLGELFF.

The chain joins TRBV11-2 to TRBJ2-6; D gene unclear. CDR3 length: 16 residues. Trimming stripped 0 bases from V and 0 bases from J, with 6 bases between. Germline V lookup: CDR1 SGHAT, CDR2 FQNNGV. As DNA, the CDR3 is TGTGCCAGCAGCTTAGAGGTACTCTCTGGGGCCAACGTCCTGACTTTC. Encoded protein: CASSLEVLSGANVLTF.